Each of the 11 T cell receptor beta chains below was sequenced from the same sample in a study of blood T cell repertoires in COVID-19 (TCRdb year 2020). Library preparation used the immunoSEQ multiplex PCR assay. TCRdb holds this immuneACCESS table with in-frame rearrangements only. Some clones are missing; in checked studies, unresolved V genes explain under half, and the rest has no known cause. Here the sample has 120,000 or so clones; 86% occur a single time. The ten largest clonotypes hold almost 4.5% of the sample. The sequencing input was peripheral blood. These receptors originate from a man aged 40-49 years with acute or convalescent COVID-19.

This chain connects TRBV19 to TRBJ1-5; no definite D call. Germline V gene sequence: CDR1 LNHDA, CDR2 SQIVND (reference sequence). The CDR3 extends over 12 amino acids. The V end lost 3 bases, the J end lost 7 bases, and 7 bases lay between the germline ends. CDR3 in amino acids: CASSMSEQPQHF. CDR3 nucleotide sequence: TGTGCCAGTAGTATGAGTGAGCAGCCCCAGCATTTT. Drawing the rest from reference TRBV19 and TRBJ1-5, the complete variable domain is DGGITQSPKYLFRKEGQNVTLSCEQNLNHDAMYWYRQDPGQGLRLIYYSQIVNDFQKGDIAEGYSVSREKKESFPLTVTSAQKNPTAFYLCASSMSEQPQHFGDGTRLSIL.

This chain joins TRBV6-5 and TRBJ2-3; 7 nucleotides agree with TRBD1. Germline CDR1 reads MNHEY; CDR2 reads SVGAGI. The V gene end was trimmed by 8 bases and the J gene end by 4 bases; junction bases not matched to a gene: 9. The CDR3 spans 14 residues. The CDR3 DNA is TGTGCCAGCCAGGACCAAGGGGGCGCAGATACGCAGTATTTT. It specifies CASQDQGGADTQYF.

The chain recombines TRBV4-2 with TRBJ1-2; no clear D. The CDR3 sequence is 18 residues long. Trimming stripped 0 bases from V and 0 bases from J, with 17 bases between. Germline CDR1 reads LGHNA; CDR2 reads YNFKEQ. The DNA of the CDR3 is TGTGCCAGCAGCCAAGATGGAGGGATCGACCATTCTAACTATGGCTACACCTTC. It yields the protein CASSQDGGIDHSNYGYTF.

J is TRBJ2-4 and V is TRBV5-6, with 9 positions matching TRBD2. CDR3 length equals 15 residues. CDR1 SGHDT and CDR2 YYEEEE come from the germline V gene. V was clipped by 1 base and J by 3 bases; unmatched bases: 2. The CDR3 bases are TGTGCCAGCAGCTTGTTAGCGGGAGACAAAAACATTCAGTACTTC. This sequence encodes CASSLLAGDKNIQYF.

The V gene is TRBV5-1, the J gene TRBJ1-1; 7 bases are a match to TRBD1. V dropped 4 bases and J dropped 3; count of bases not matched to a gene: 15. Germline values: CDR1 SGHRS, CDR2 YFSETQ. The length of the CDR3 is 17 residues. The CDR3 loop is CASSTTRQGSIYTEAFF. The CDR3, as DNA: TGCGCCAGCAGCACCACGAGACAGGGATCGATATACACTGAAGCTTTCTTT.

V usage is TRBV5-1 and J usage is TRBJ2-1; the match to TRBD1 covers 8 bases. CDR3 length: 15 residues. The V and J ends lost 0 bases and 4 bases, in that order; junction bases with no gene match: 3. Germline CDR1 SGHRS, CDR2 YFSETQ. CDR3: CASSLDRGEYNEQFF. The CDR3 DNA follows: TGCGCCAGCAGCTTGGACAGGGGGGAATACAATGAGCAGTTCTTC.

The chain couples TRBV19 to TRBJ1-2, with a weak D call TRBD1 (6 bases). The CDR3 extends over 16 amino acids. CDR1 is LNHDA, CDR2 SQIVND, per germline (reference sequence). Trimming removed 4 bases from V and 5 bases from J, with 20 bases in between. CDR3 DNA sequence: TGTGCCAGTAGTAAACGAACAGGGATGGTAGGGTATGGCTACACCTTC. Its translation: CASSKRTGMVGYGYTF. The whole variable domain, remainder taken from reference TRBV19 and TRBJ1-2, is DGGITQSPKYLFRKEGQNVTLSCEQNLNHDAMYWYRQDPGQGLRLIYYSQIVNDFQKGDIAEGYSVSREKKESFPLTVTSAQKNPTAFYLCASSKRTGMVGYGYTFGSGTRLTVV.

The J gene is TRBJ1-5, the V gene TRBV25-1, with D perhaps TRBD1 (5 bases). The V and J ends lost 4 bases and 1 base respectively, with 11 bases between them. The CDR3 spans 15 residues. Germline CDR1 is MGHDK and CDR2 is SYGVNS. CDR3 residues: CASSVRRASNQPQHF. DNA of the CDR3: TGTGCCAGCAGTGTTCGCAGGGCGAGCAATCAGCCCCAGCATTTT.

This clone is a singleton in its sample. V is TRBV4-1 and J is TRBJ2-2; 9 positions agree with TRBD2. V shed 4 bases, J shed 6 bases, and the junction held 6 bases outside the gene matches. The length of the CDR3 is 15 residues. The germline V gene encodes CDR1 MGHRA and CDR2 YSYEKL. CDR3 in amino acids: CASSPPGLAAGELFF. Here the CDR3 DNA reads TGCGCCAGCAGCCCACCGGGACTAGCTGCCGGGGAGCTGTTTTTT.

The CDR3 sequence: CASSLGWRGRAGELFF. In DNA, the CDR3 is TGTGCCAGCAGCTTAGGATGGCGGGGGCGGGCCGGGGAGCTGTTTTTT. The V and J genes are TRBV7-2 and TRBJ2-2; D is perhaps TRBD2 (7 bases). V shed 1 base and J shed 6 bases, with 15 bases lying between them. In germline, CDR1 is SGHTA, CDR2 FQGNSA. The CDR3 length is 16 residues.

The CDR3: CASSPRGADGNTIYF. The CDR3 bases are TGTGCCAGCAGTCCCCGGGGGGCTGATGGAAACACCATATATTTT. The genes are TRBV27 and TRBJ1-3; a weak D match, TRBD1 (6 bases). This CDR3 is 15 amino acids long. Trimming removed 5 bases at V and 3 bases at J, with 14 bases between. Germline V CDR1 and CDR2: MNHEY, SMNVEV (reference sequence).